Here is one TCR beta chain with its context. The data belong to a study of shared clonotypes between healthy human individuals. Assay used: immunoSEQ multiplex PCR; TCRdb lists only in-frame clones, some missing. The sample contains more than 1.2 million clones, approximately 98.5% of which appear only once. The CDR3 spans 16 residues. V lost 3 bases and J lost 5; bases outside the gene matches: 12. Germline CDR1 LNHNV, CDR2 YYDKDF (reference sequence). Recent acute infections and vaccinations were absent in the healthy HIV-negative adult donors. The V and J genes are TRBV15 and TRBJ2-7; 8 bases are shared with TRBD2. The TCR comes from a man in his thirties or forties in good health. Sample: naive CD4+ T cells sorted from blood. Subset: CD45RA+ positively selected. The chain's CDR3 is CATSRGGGSGSHEQYF. The CDR3 DNA reads as TGTGCCACCAGCAGGGGCGGCGGGAGCGGGAGCCACGAGCAGTACTTC. Complete variable domain (other parts from reference TRBV15 and TRBJ2-7): DAMVIQNPRYQVTQFGKPVTLSCSQTLNHNVMYWYQQKSSQAPKLLFHYYDKDFNNEADTPDNFQSRRPNTSFCFLDIRSPGLGDTAMYLCATSRGGGSGSHEQYFGPGTRLTVT.